The clone carrying this TCR beta chain was seen more than once but under ten times. The naive CD8 libraries originated from between 20,000 and 1,000,000 sorted cells and drew on 10%, 30% or 50% RNA. CD8+CD4-CCR7+CD45RA+ sorting gave the naive CD8 T cells. V dropped 3 bases and J dropped 4 bases, with 13 bases sitting between them. Germline V gene lookup returns CDR1 SGHDN and CDR2 FVKESK. CDR3 length: 14 amino acids. The data originate from a study of molecular identifiers for immune sequencing clone quantification. From the PCR reads, TCRdb called clonotypes with MiXCR, one entry per CDR3 protein. Among a few hundred thousand distinct CDR3 sequences listed, about 25% were seen once.

The sequence derives from a human donor in good health. Some libraries in this study had Jurkat cell RNA spiked in. The sample comprised naive CD8+ T cells from blood, with Jurkat cell RNA spiked in. Indicated subset: FACS-sorted CD8+CD4-CCR7+CD45RA+ naive T cells. This chain uses TRBV14 with TRBJ2-7; possible D gene TRBD2, 5 bases. The CDR3 nucleotides read TGTGCCAGCAGCCAGAGGGCTAGTTCTTACGAGCAGTACTTC. Protein: CASSQRASSYEQYF.